The next 27 T cell receptor beta chains were all read from a single sample in a study of cytomegalovirus exposure and HLA in healthy donors. The PCR had 60 Vbeta and 13 Jbeta primers. Here immunoSEQ multiplex PCR was the method, and the copy in TCRdb shows in-frame clones only, minus some. Of about 130,000 clones in the sample, 70% to 80% were seen once. Sequenced material: PBMCs. The receptors were gathered from a female donor in good health and CMV-seropositive.

This clone has only a few counts. This sequence joins TRBV19 and TRBJ2-2; TRBD1 is a possible D gene (6 bases). The CDR3 has 15 amino acids. Between the trimmed V and J ends, which lost 5 bases and 0 bases, there was a span of 10 bases. CDR1 and CDR2 (germline): LNHDA, SQIVND (reference sequence). The CDR3 DNA sequence: TGTGCCAGTAGTCCACAGGGTTCGAACACCGGGGAGCTGTTTTTT. This codes for CASSPQGSNTGELFF.

This clone showed up just a few times. This chain links TRBV28 with TRBJ1-1, with D possibly matching TRBD1 (6 bases). V was pared by 5 bases and J by 0 bases, with 7 bases between. The CDR3 runs 13 residues. Germline V gene data show CDR1 as MDHEN and CDR2 as SYDVKM. The CDR3 DNA follows: TGTGCCAGCAGTCAGGGGTTGAACACTGAAGCTTTCTTT. This gives the protein CASSQGLNTEAFF.

The chain uses TRBV13 and TRBJ2-2, with D possibly being TRBD2 (6 bases). Deletions cut 8 bases from V and 6 bases from J, with 16 bases between. This CDR3 is 14 amino acids long. Per germline, CDR1 PRHDT and CDR2 FYEKMQ (reference sequence). The CDR3 protein is CASDSRGRSGELFF. The CDR3 coding sequence is TGTGCCAGCGATTCCCGGGGGAGGTCCGGGGAGCTGTTTTTT.

The chain recombines TRBV4-1 with TRBJ1-6; D uncertain. CDR1 is MGHRA and CDR2 is YSYEKL in the germline V gene. With 2 bases removed from V and 7 bases from J, the gap between germline ends came to 6 bases. CDR3 size: 13 residues. CDR3 coding DNA: TGCGCCAGCAGCCAATTCCAAAATTCACCCCTCCACTTT. Protein product: CASSQFQNSPLHF.

The rearrangement uses TRBV27 and TRBJ2-3; a possible D gene is TRBD2 (5 bases). V was cut by 2 bases and J by 3 bases, with 21 bases left in between. Germline V gives CDR1 MNHEY, CDR2 SMNVEV (reference sequence). CDR3 length: 18 amino acids. DNA for the CDR3: TGTGCCAGCAGTTTAATGGCTACGGCCGGGGTTGGAACAGATACGCAGTATTTT. Translating gives CASSLMATAGVGTDTQYF.

This clone turned up a few times. V is TRBV20-1 and J is TRBJ1-1, with 8 positions matching TRBD1. The CDR3 extends over 11 amino acids. Looked up from germline, CDR1 is DFQATT and CDR2 is SNEGSKA (reference sequence). The CDR3 region is CRGQGGTEAFF. DNA of the CDR3: TGCAGAGGACAGGGCGGAACTGAAGCTTTCTTT.

The CDR3: CASSEGYRGNEQFF. For the CDR3, the DNA is TGTGCCAGCAGCGAGGGGTACAGGGGCAATGAGCAGTTCTTC. This rearrangement joins TRBV7-9 to TRBJ2-1, with TRBD1 matching over 7 bases. Germline loops: CDR1 SEHNR, CDR2 FQNEAQ (reference sequence). The CDR3 runs to 14 residues. Germline trimming cut 5 bases from V and 6 bases from J; bases unmatched to any gene: 7. Looking up the rest from reference TRBV7-9 and TRBJ2-1 gives the full variable domain: DTGVSQNPRHKITKRGQNVTFRCDPISEHNRLYWYRQTLGQGPEFLTYFQNEAQLEKSRLLSDRFSAERPKGSFSTLEIQRTEQGDSAMYLCASSEGYRGNEQFFGPGTRLTVL.

This clone came up once. The chain uses TRBV6-6 and TRBJ1-1, with unresolved D. Germline values: CDR1 MNHNY, CDR2 SVGAGI (reference sequence). CDR3 length: 15 amino acids. The germline V and J ends were trimmed by 6 bases and 0 bases, with 14 bases remaining between them. The DNA of the CDR3 is TGTGCCAGCAGGGAGTCTAGTATCATGAACACTGAAGCTTTCTTT. Encoded protein: CASRESSIMNTEAFF.

V usage is TRBV11-2 and J usage is TRBJ2-3; 11 bases match TRBD2. The germline V gene encodes CDR1 SGHAT and CDR2 FQNNGV. Trimming removed 4 bases from V and 5 bases from J; junction bases left unmatched: 11. The CDR3 is made up of 17 amino acids. The DNA for the CDR3 is TGTGCCAGCAGCTCAGGCCAACTAGCGGGAGCGGGAGATACGCAGTATTTT. This sequence encodes CASSSGQLAGAGDTQYF.

On this clone itself: The same CDR3 arises from other DNA sequences in this sample as well. The chain recombines TRBV5-6 with TRBJ1-1, with TRBD1 as a possible D gene (5 bases). The V end lost 2 bases, the J end lost 2 bases, and 7 bases lay between the germline ends. This CDR3 comprises 13 residues. Germline V gene lookup returns CDR1 SGHDT and CDR2 YYEEEE. CDR3 DNA sequence: TGTGCCAGCAGCTTTGACAGAAACACTGAAGCTTTCTTT. Amino acid sequence: CASSFDRNTEAFF.

The rearrangement links TRBV4-1 to TRBJ1-1, with 9 bases aligning to TRBD1. CDR1 MGHRA and CDR2 YSYEKL come from the germline V gene. V trimming: 0 bases; J trimming: 11 bases; junction bases outside the gene matches: 10. The CDR3 sequence is 15 residues long. In DNA, the CDR3 is TGCGCCAGCAGCCAAGATTTGGGACAGGGTATTTTGGCTTTCTTT. It translates to CASSQDLGQGILAFF.

The V and J genes are TRBV2 and TRBJ1-2; 7 nucleotides match TRBD1. The CDR3 extends over 15 amino acids. CDR1 is SNHLY and CDR2 is FYNNEI in the germline V gene. V was pared by 0 bases and J by 7 bases, with 8 bases of the junction left unmatched. The CDR3 nucleotides read TGTGCCAGCAGTGAAGCCCGAAACAGGGGCGGTGGCTACACCTTC. Translating gives CASSEARNRGGGYTF. Supplemented by reference TRBV2 and TRBJ1-2, the full variable domain reads EPEVTQTPSHQVTQMGQEVILRCVPISNHLYFYWYRQILGQKVEFLVSFYNNEISEKSEIFDDQFSVERPDGSNFTLKIRSTKLEDSAMYFCASSEARNRGGGYTFGSGTRLTVV.

This chain connects TRBV29-1 to TRBJ1-2; D unresolved. The CDR3 spans 12 residues. Germline V lookup: CDR1 SQVTM, CDR2 ANQGSEA. V lost 6 bases and J 3 bases, leaving 11 bases between the germline ends. The CDR3 nucleotides are TGCAGCGTGACGGTTACAGACTATGGCTACACCTTC. Amino acid sequence: CSVTVTDYGYTF.

This clone came up once. The chain carries TRBV4-1 and TRBJ1-2; TRBD1 matches at 10 bases. CDR1 and CDR2 from the germline V gene are MGHRA and YSYEKL. Losses at the gene ends were 0 bases for V and 4 bases for J; bases not matched to a gene: 2. The CDR3 is 15 residues long. The CDR3 DNA follows: TGCGCCAGCAGCCAAGAGTGGACAGGGGGCTATGGCTACACCTTC. Translating it yields CASSQEWTGGYGYTF.

This chain joins TRBV19 and TRBJ2-3; 13 bases map to TRBD2. Germline V gene data show CDR1 as LNHDA and CDR2 as SQIVND (reference sequence). The trim removed 10 bases at V and 6 bases at J, leaving 10 bases unmatched. CDR3 length: 15 residues. The CDR3 nucleotides read TGTGCCACTGGGACTAGCGGGGTCAGTACGGATACGCAGTATTTT. Its protein product is CATGTSGVSTDTQYF.

This sequence joins TRBV4-1 and TRBJ1-6, with 8 positions matching TRBD1. V lost 2 bases to trimming and J lost 2 bases; unmatched junction nucleotides: 17. Germline V gene sequence: CDR1 MGHRA, CDR2 YSYEKL. This CDR3 has 21 residues. The CDR3 DNA reads as TGCGCCAGCAGCCAACATAGAGGGACAGGTCGACGGGTCACCTATAATTCACCCCTCCACTTT. This translates into CASSQHRGTGRRVTYNSPLHF.

The chain recombines TRBV7-9 with TRBJ2-3; D is perhaps TRBD2 (6 bases). CDR3 size: 17 residues. Deletions cut 5 bases from V and 2 bases from J, with 20 bases between. Germline V lookup: CDR1 SEHNR, CDR2 FQNEAQ (reference sequence). CDR3 sequence (DNA): TGTGCCAGCAGCACTGGGACGTCCGGAGGGTTCACAGATACGCAGTATTTT. Its protein is CASSTGTSGGFTDTQYF.

The gene calls are TRBV7-2 and TRBJ2-1, with D maybe TRBD2 (5 bases). The germline V gene encodes CDR1 SGHTA and CDR2 FQGNSA. Between the trimmed V and J ends, which lost 3 bases and 5 bases, there was a span of 14 bases. The length of the CDR3 is 15 residues. In nucleotides, the CDR3 is TGTGCCAGCAGCTTCGGTGAACTAGGTCACAATGAGCAGTTCTTC. Protein product: CASSFGELGHNEQFF.

V usage is TRBV30 and J usage is TRBJ2-5, with D possibly matching TRBD2 (7 bases). This CDR3 is 12 amino acids long. The germline V gene has CDR1 GTSNPN and CDR2 SVGIG (reference sequence). The V gene lost 0 bases and the J gene lost 11 bases, with 13 bases spanning the gap. CDR3 nucleotides: TGTGCCTGGAGTGTCGGAGGGGGGGAGCAGTACTTC. Amino acids: CAWSVGGGEQYF. The whole variable domain, remainder taken from reference TRBV30 and TRBJ2-5, is SQTIHQWPATLVQPVGSPLSLECTVEGTSNPNLYWYRQAAGRGLQLLFYSVGIGQISSEVPQNLSASRPQDRQFILSSKKLLLSDSGFYLCAWSVGGGEQYFGPGTRLLVL.

The chain uses TRBV11-1 and TRBJ1-5; 7 bases agree with TRBD1. Per the germline V gene, CDR1 is SGHAT and CDR2 is FQDESV (reference sequence). Trimming took 5 bases from V and 12 from J; bases not matched to a gene: 10. CDR3 length equals 13 residues. CDR3 sequence (DNA): TGTGCCAGCAGCGCGGACAGGAACGAGGTCCAGCATTTT. This translates into CASSADRNEVQHF.

As DNA, the CDR3 is TGTGCCAGCACTCGAACCGGGACAGGGGTTTACGAGCAGTACTTC. Amino acid sequence: CASTRTGTGVYEQYF. V and J are TRBV6-1 and TRBJ2-7; 10 bases map to TRBD1. Trimming cost V 7 bases and J 4 bases; bases outside gene matches: 10. The CDR3 has 15 amino acids. Germline CDR1 is MNHNS and CDR2 is SASEGT.

J is TRBJ1-2 and V is TRBV5-6; D may be TRBD1 (5 bases). Germline V gives CDR1 SGHDT, CDR2 YYEEEE. V was clipped by 2 bases and J by 0 bases, with 14 bases between them. CDR3 length equals 16 residues. The CDR3 loop reads CASSLRQSSANYGYTF. CDR3 in DNA: TGTGCCAGCAGCTTAAGACAGTCCTCAGCTAACTATGGCTACACCTTC.

The chain has TRBV4-1 and TRBJ2-3; the D is unclear. The CDR3 is 15 amino acids. The germline V gene has CDR1 MGHRA and CDR2 YSYEKL. Trimming stripped 0 bases from V and 0 bases from J, with 7 bases between. In DNA, the CDR3 is TGCGCCAGCAGCCAAGAGACTGCTAGCACAGATACGCAGTATTTT. This gives the protein CASSQETASTDTQYF.

The V gene is TRBV25-1, the J gene TRBJ2-1; no clear D gene. Trimming shortened V by 3 bases and J by 8 bases, and 8 bases separated the two germline ends. Per germline, CDR1 MGHDK and CDR2 SYGVNS. The CDR3 runs 12 residues. The CDR3 loop reads CASSDSDYEQFF. In nucleotides, the CDR3 is TGTGCCAGCAGTGACTCCGACTATGAGCAGTTCTTC.

The genes are TRBV6-6 and TRBJ1-1, with a weak D call TRBD1 (5 bases). V gave up 7 bases and J gave up 0 bases, with 9 bases separating them. The CDR3 sequence is 13 residues long. The germline gives CDR1 MNHNY, CDR2 SVGAGI (reference sequence). CDR3 DNA sequence: TGTGCCAGCACCAACAGGTTGAACACTGAAGCTTTCTTT. Translating gives CASTNRLNTEAFF.

The chain joins TRBV6-1 to TRBJ2-5; possible D gene TRBD1, 6 bases. The J call is in doubt because the DNA end fits TRBJ2-7 better. Germline V lookup: CDR1 MNHNS, CDR2 SASEGT. The CDR3 has 14 residues. The CDR3 region has the DNA TGTGCCAGCAGTCCCGGGACATATACCTACGAGCAGTACTTC. Translated: CASSPGTYTYEQYF.

The rearrangement links TRBV5-1 to TRBJ2-7, with D perhaps matching TRBD1 (5 bases). The CDR3 is 14 residues long. The ends were cut back, 0 bases at V and 3 bases at J, with 10 bases in the middle. The germline CDR1 and CDR2 sequences are SGHRS and YFSETQ. The CDR3 here is CASSLAGYDYEQYF. CDR3 sequence (DNA): TGCGCCAGCAGCTTGGCAGGGTACGACTACGAGCAGTACTTC.